Below are 19 T cell receptor beta chains sequenced from a single sample in a study of PD-1 blockade in mismatch repair-deficient tumors. Assay used: immunoSEQ multiplex PCR; TCRdb lists only in-frame clones, some missing. The sample records roughly 34,000 clones, 80% being singletons. Source: PBMCs, taken around 6 weeks after starting pembrolizumab. The receptors stem from an adult with mismatch repair-deficient cancer.

This rearrangement joins TRBV5-6 to TRBJ2-7, with TRBD2 matching 9 bases. The CDR3 extends over 13 amino acids. Germline-derived CDR1 and CDR2 are SGHDT and YYEEEE. V trimming: 3 bases; J trimming: 12 bases; junction bases outside the gene matches: 10. CDR3 region: CASSWGLAKFLYF. CDR3 nucleotide sequence: TGTGCCAGCAGCTGGGGACTAGCAAAATTTCTGTACTTC.

The chain uses TRBV7-2 and TRBJ2-4; D may be TRBD2 (6 bases). The CDR3 contains 14 residues. V lost 5 bases, J lost 3 bases, and 11 bases lay in between. CDR1 SGHTA and CDR2 FQGNSA come from the germline V gene. The CDR3 protein is CASSPGGSKNIQYF. The DNA of the CDR3 is TGTGCCAGCAGCCCAGGAGGGAGCAAAAACATTCAGTACTTC. Full variable domain (missing parts from reference TRBV7-2 and TRBJ2-4): GAGVSQSPSNKVTEKGKDVELRCDPISGHTALYWYRQSLGQGLEFLIYFQGNSAPDKSGLPSDRFSAERTGGSVSTLTIQRTQQEDSAVYLCASSPGGSKNIQYFGAGTRLSVL.

This rearrangement joins TRBV5-1 to TRBJ1-2, with 7 nucleotides matching TRBD1. The trim removed 5 bases at V and 8 bases at J, leaving 9 bases unmatched. CDR3 length: 13 residues. Germline CDR1 reads SGHRS; CDR2 reads YFSETQ. CDR3 sequence reads: CASSPGQVQGYTF. The CDR3 region has the DNA TGCGCCAGCAGTCCTGGACAGGTCCAAGGCTACACCTTC.

The genes are TRBV6-1 and TRBJ2-3; D is undetermined. There are 14 residues in the CDR3. CDR1 MNHNS and CDR2 SASEGT come from the germline V gene. Trimming took 4 bases from V and 2 from J, leaving 10 bases between them. CDR3 bases: TGTGCCAGCAGTGTCCAGGTGCACACAGATACGCAGTATTTT. It encodes CASSVQVHTDTQYF.

This chain joins TRBV28 and TRBJ1-2; 7 positions match TRBD1. Per germline, CDR1 MDHEN and CDR2 SYDVKM. The CDR3 consists of 15 residues. V shed 6 bases and J 1 base; nucleotides not matched to a gene: 8. CDR3 DNA sequence: TGTGCCAGCAGCTTCCGGGACAGATATAACTATGGCTACACCTTC. Protein product: CASSFRDRYNYGYTF.

The chain links TRBV10-3 to TRBJ2-7, with 11 bases lining up with TRBD2. The CDR3 is 15 residues long. V lost 2 bases to trimming and J lost 5 bases; unmatched junction nucleotides: 5. In germline, CDR1 is ENHRY, CDR2 SYGVKD. CDR3 region: CAISEPGLAGHEQYF. The CDR3 nucleotides are TGTGCCATCAGTGAGCCCGGACTAGCGGGTCACGAGCAGTACTTC.

For the CDR3, the DNA is TGTGCCAGCAGTCGACAGGGGGTTGATTCACCCCTCCACTTT. Encoded protein: CASSRQGVDSPLHF. The chain uses TRBV6-5 and TRBJ1-6; 9 nucleotides agree with TRBD1. Germline-derived CDR1 and CDR2 are MNHEY and SVGAGI. The CDR3 consists of 14 residues. Unmatched junction bases numbered 4, after V lost 5 bases and J lost 8 bases.

The rearrangement uses TRBV7-3 and TRBJ1-1, with D unclear. CDR3 length equals 15 residues. Per the germline V gene, CDR1 is SGHTA and CDR2 is FQGTGA. V was cut by 2 bases and J by 1 base, with 11 bases left in between. CDR3 coding DNA: TGTGCCAGCAGCTTAGGTGGCGGTTCGAACACTGAAGCTTTCTTT. Protein: CASSLGGGSNTEAFF.

V gene TRBV5-1 combines with J gene TRBJ1-1, with TRBD1 identical over 7 bases. The CDR3 extends over 15 amino acids. J lost 1 base, V lost 4 bases, and 7 bases had no gene match. Germline V gene data show CDR1 as SGHRS and CDR2 as YFSETQ. For the CDR3, the DNA is TGCGCCAGCAGCCCGGGGACAGAGCCGAACACTGAAGCTTTCTTT. This gives the protein CASSPGTEPNTEAFF.

V and J are TRBV6-1 and TRBJ1-4; a weak D match, TRBD1 (6 bases). The CDR3 covers 14 residues. Trimming took off 7 bases at V and 6 bases at J, with 15 bases between the two ends. CDR1 is MNHNS, CDR2 SASEGT, per germline. This chain's CDR3 is CASTGGGAYEKLFF. Here the CDR3 DNA reads TGTGCCAGCACCGGGGGGGGCGCTTATGAAAAACTGTTTTTT.

The chain carries TRBV15 and TRBJ1-2; the match to TRBD1 covers 8 bases. The CDR3 consists of 14 residues. V shed 5 bases and J 4 bases; nucleotides not matched to a gene: 6. The germline gives CDR1 LNHNV, CDR2 YYDKDF (reference sequence). The CDR3 region has the DNA TGTGCCACCAGCGCGGGACAGGCAGGCTATGGCTACACCTTC. Protein sequence: CATSAGQAGYGYTF.

The CDR3 protein is CAWMHRGYEKLFF. CDR3 coding DNA: TGTGCCTGGATGCACAGGGGGTATGAAAAACTGTTTTTT. The chain combines TRBV30 with TRBJ1-4; 8 nucleotides agree with TRBD1. The CDR3 extends over 13 amino acids. The V segment lost 4 bases and the J segment 6 bases; nucleotides outside the gene matches: 4. CDR1 is GTSNPN and CDR2 is SVGIG in the germline V gene (reference sequence).

The chain is built from TRBV5-5 and TRBJ1-1; D not resolved. The V gene lost 4 bases and the J gene lost 11 bases, with 12 bases spanning the gap. From germline, CDR1 is SGHKS and CDR2 YYEKEE (reference sequence). This CDR3 has 11 residues. CDR3 sequence (DNA): TGTGCCAGCAGCCAAGGACTGGGCGCTTTCTTT. It yields the protein CASSQGLGAFF.

The chain has TRBV5-1 and TRBJ2-3, with 11 bases that match TRBD2. CDR3 length: 14 residues. The V and J ends lost 0 bases and 8 bases, in that order; junction bases with no gene match: 2. The germline V gene encodes CDR1 SGHRS and CDR2 YFSETQ. The CDR3 here is CASSLEGTSGTQYF. As DNA, the CDR3 is TGCGCCAGCAGCTTGGAAGGGACTAGCGGTACGCAGTATTTT.

This chain uses TRBV19 with TRBJ1-2; 10 bases fit TRBD1. This CDR3 has 14 residues. The V gene's germline CDR1 is LNHDA and CDR2 SQIVND (reference sequence). V lost 4 bases to trimming and J lost 1 base; unmatched junction nucleotides: 0. CDR3 DNA: TGTGCCAGTAGTAGGGACAGGGGTAACTATGGCTACACCTTC. Translated, it gives CASSRDRGNYGYTF.

The chain employs TRBV18 and TRBJ2-3; D ambiguous. The CDR3 extends over 14 amino acids. Germline-derived CDR1 and CDR2 are KGHSH and LQKENI. V lost 3 bases, J lost 5 bases, and 12 bases lay in between. In DNA form, the CDR3 reads TGTGCCAGCTCACCCGTGCCTGTAGTAGATACGCAGTATTTT. Encoded protein: CASSPVPVVDTQYF.

This clone was recorded a few times. This sequence joins TRBV5-6 and TRBJ1-2; unclear D gene. The germline V gene has CDR1 SGHDT and CDR2 YYEEEE. V lost 2 bases, J lost 8 bases, and 10 bases lay in between. This CDR3 has 12 amino acids. The CDR3 DNA sequence: TGTGCCAGCAGCTTATCTTCACTGGGCTACACCTTC. This gives the protein CASSLSSLGYTF.

This chain links TRBV7-7 with TRBJ2-1, with D possibly matching TRBD2 (6 bases). The CDR3 covers 15 residues. Germline V CDR1 and CDR2: SSHAT, FNYEAQ (reference sequence). V dropped 1 base and J dropped 1 base, with 8 bases sitting between them. The DNA of the CDR3 is TGTGCCAGCAGCTTAGGTCGGGGGTCCTACAATGAGCAGTTCTTC. Encoded protein: CASSLGRGSYNEQFF.

The chain recombines TRBV7-3 with TRBJ2-3; D possibly corresponds to TRBD2 (6 bases). V was pared by 0 bases and J by 2 bases, with 12 bases between. CDR3 size: 16 residues. Germline V gene sequence: CDR1 SGHTA, CDR2 FQGTGA. The CDR3 nucleotides read TGTGCCAGCAGCTTAACGGGGCTAGCGAACACAGATACGCAGTATTTT. Protein product: CASSLTGLANTDTQYF.